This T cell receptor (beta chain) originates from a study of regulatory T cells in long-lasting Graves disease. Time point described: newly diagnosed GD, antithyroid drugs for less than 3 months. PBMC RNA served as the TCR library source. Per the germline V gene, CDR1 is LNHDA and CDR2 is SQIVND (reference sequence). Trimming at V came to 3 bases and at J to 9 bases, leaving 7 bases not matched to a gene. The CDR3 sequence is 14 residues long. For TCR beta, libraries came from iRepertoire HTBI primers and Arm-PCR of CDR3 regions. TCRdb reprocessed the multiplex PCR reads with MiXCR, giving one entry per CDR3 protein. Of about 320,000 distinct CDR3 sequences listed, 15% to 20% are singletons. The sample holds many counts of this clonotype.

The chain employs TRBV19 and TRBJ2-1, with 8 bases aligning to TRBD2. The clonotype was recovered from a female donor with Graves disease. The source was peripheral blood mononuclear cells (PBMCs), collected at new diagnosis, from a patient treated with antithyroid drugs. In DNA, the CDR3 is TGTGCCAGTAGTATCATAGCGGGATGCTCTGAGCAGTTCTTC. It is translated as CASSIIAGCSEQFF.